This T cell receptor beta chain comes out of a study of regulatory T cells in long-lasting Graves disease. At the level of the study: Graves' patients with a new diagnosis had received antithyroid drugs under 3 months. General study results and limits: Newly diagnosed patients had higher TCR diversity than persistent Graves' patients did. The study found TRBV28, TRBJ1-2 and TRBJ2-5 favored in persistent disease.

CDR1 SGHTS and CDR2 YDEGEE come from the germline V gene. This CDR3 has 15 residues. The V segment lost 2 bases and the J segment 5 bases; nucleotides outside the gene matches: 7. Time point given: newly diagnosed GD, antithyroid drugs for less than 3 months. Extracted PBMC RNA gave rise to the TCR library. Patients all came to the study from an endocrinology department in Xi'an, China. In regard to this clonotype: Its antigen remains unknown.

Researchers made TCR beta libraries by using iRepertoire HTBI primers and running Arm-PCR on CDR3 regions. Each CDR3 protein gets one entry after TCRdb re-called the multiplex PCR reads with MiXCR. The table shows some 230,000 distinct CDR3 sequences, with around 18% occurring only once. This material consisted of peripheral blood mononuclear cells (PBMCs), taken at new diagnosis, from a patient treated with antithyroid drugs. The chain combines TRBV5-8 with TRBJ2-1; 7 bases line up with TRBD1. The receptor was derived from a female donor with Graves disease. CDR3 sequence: CASSFGQVAHNEQFF. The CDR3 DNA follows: TGTGCCAGCAGCTTCGGACAGGTCGCGCACAATGAGCAGTTCTTC.